This T cell receptor beta chain was observed in a study of read filtering for tumor transcriptome and immune sequencing. Looked up from germline, CDR1 is MNHEY and CDR2 is SMNVEV (reference sequence). V lost 7 bases, J lost 7 bases, and 17 bases lay in between. There are 15 residues in the CDR3. Molecular barcoded adaptors covering alpha/delta and beta/gamma chains were used on roughly 400 ng RNA. TCRdb ran MiXCR on the reads and lists one entry per CDR3 protein. The table records tens of thousands of distinct CDR3 sequences, around 19% of them present only once. Every patient had bone marrow sampled while the disease was active. The table lists this clonotype with many counts.

The gene calls are TRBV27 and TRBJ1-6; D is unclear. The clonotype originates from a donor at least 40 years old with multiple myeloma. The material sequenced was a population of CD138-negative cells sorted from bone marrow. The CDR3 DNA reads as TGTGCCAGCACCCCGCGGGGAGGCACGAATTCACCCCTCCACTTT. It is translated as CASTPRGGTNSPLHF.